A single sample is the source of the 23 T cell receptor beta chains below, sequenced in a study of blood T cell repertoires in COVID-19. Method: immunoSEQ multiplex PCR; TCRdb's copy keeps in-frame clones and lacks some. The sample holds approximately 65,000 clones, about 80% seen once. Sequencing was done on a sample of peripheral blood. The receptor set was obtained from a human donor in a cohort sampled during active COVID-19.

The chain has TRBV6-2 or TRBV6-3 and TRBJ2-1; 9 bases map to TRBD2. Germline CDR1 is MNHEY and CDR2 is SVGEGT. The V segment lost 4 bases and the J segment 7 bases; nucleotides outside the gene matches: 5. The length of the CDR3 is 14 residues. The CDR3 protein is CASSSDSGRNEQFF. In nucleotides, the CDR3 is TGTGCCAGCAGTTCGGATAGCGGGAGAAATGAGCAGTTCTTC.

The chain links TRBV7-2 to TRBJ2-7, with 10 bases aligning to TRBD2. This CDR3 comprises 16 residues. Germline loops: CDR1 SGHTA, CDR2 FQGNSA. V gave up 2 bases and J gave up 7 bases; unmatched junction bases: 11. The CDR3 nucleotides are TGTGCCAGCAGCTTACACGGACTAGCGGATTCACGGGAGCAGTACTTC. Translating it yields CASSLHGLADSREQYF. The whole variable domain, remainder taken from reference TRBV7-2 and TRBJ2-7, is GAGVSQSPSNKVTEKGKDVELRCDPISGHTALYWYRQSLGQGLEFLIYFQGNSAPDKSGLPSDRFSAERTGGSVSTLTIQRTQQEDSAVYLCASSLHGLADSREQYFGPGTRLTVT.

V usage is TRBV19 and J usage is TRBJ1-4; D gene ambiguous. V gave up 3 bases and J gave up 8 bases, with 13 bases separating them. Germline CDR1 reads LNHDA; CDR2 reads SQIVND (reference sequence). The CDR3 sequence is 14 residues long. In DNA form, the CDR3 reads TGTGCCAGTAGTATCGGGAACGCTAGAGAAAAACTGTTTTTT. Translated, it gives CASSIGNAREKLFF.

The rearrangement links TRBV19 to TRBJ1-1, with D perhaps TRBD1 (5 bases). There are 16 residues in the CDR3. With 4 bases removed from V and 3 bases from J, the gap between germline ends came to 18 bases. The germline V gene has CDR1 LNHDA and CDR2 SQIVND (reference sequence). CDR3 sequence: CASSTWRGSRDTEAFF. The CDR3, as DNA: TGTGCCAGTAGTACCTGGAGGGGAAGTAGAGACACTGAAGCTTTCTTT.

This chain links TRBV28 with TRBJ1-5, with D tentatively TRBD1 (6 bases). Germline CDR1 reads MDHEN; CDR2 reads SYDVKM. The CDR3 sequence is 16 residues long. Trimming removed 5 bases from V and 1 base from J, with 15 bases in between. The CDR3 bases are TGTGCCAGCAGTACCGGATCGGGGGGCAGCAATCAGCCCCAGCATTTT. This translates into CASSTGSGGSNQPQHF.

The chain carries TRBV18 and TRBJ2-7, with TRBD1 identical over 7 bases. The germline V gene encodes CDR1 KGHSH and CDR2 LQKENI. J gave up 4 bases and V 0 bases, and 3 bases lay outside the gene matches. This CDR3 is 14 amino acids long. In DNA, the CDR3 is TGTGCCAGCTCACCACCGATACAGGGGTACGAGCAGTACTTC. It encodes CASSPPIQGYEQYF.

This clone was recorded only once. This rearrangement joins TRBV3-1 (or the pseudogene TRBV3-2) to TRBJ1-5, with TRBD1 as a possible D gene (6 bases). Looked up from germline, CDR1 is LGHDT and CDR2 is YNNKEL (reference sequence). Trimming stripped 6 bases from V and 0 bases from J, with 9 bases between. The CDR3 extends over 14 amino acids. Here the CDR3 reads CASSPRGSNQPQHF. The CDR3 region has the DNA TGTGCCAGCAGTCCCAGGGGTAGCAATCAGCCCCAGCATTTT.

The chain has TRBV14 and TRBJ2-4, with 7 bases fitting TRBD1. CDR1 and CDR2 (germline): SGHDN, FVKESK. The CDR3 spans 13 residues. Trimming took 6 bases from V and 6 from J; bases not matched to a gene: 5. The CDR3 region is CASSRQGVNIQYF. CDR3 nucleotide sequence: TGTGCCAGCAGTCGACAGGGAGTAAACATTCAGTACTTC.

This chain uses TRBV7-8 with TRBJ2-4; 10 nucleotides align to TRBD1. CDR1 is SGHVS, CDR2 FQNEAQ, per germline. The length of the CDR3 is 18 residues. J lost 0 bases, V lost 5 bases, and 10 bases had no gene match. The CDR3 coding sequence is TGTGCCAGCAGCCTCAGACAGGGGGCTGGTCTAGCCAAAAACATTCAGTACTTC. It translates to CASSLRQGAGLAKNIQYF.

This clone showed up just a few times. The chain is built from TRBV28 and TRBJ1-5; tentatively, D is TRBD1 (5 bases). This CDR3 is built from 15 residues. Germline CDR1 reads MDHEN; CDR2 reads SYDVKM. Between the trimmed V and J ends, which lost 6 bases and 3 bases, there was a span of 15 bases. CDR3 loop: CASSLGTLANQPQHF. Here the CDR3 DNA reads TGTGCCAGCAGCCTCGGGACTTTGGCCAATCAGCCCCAGCATTTT.

There are a few counts of this clone. The chain is built from TRBV6-5 and TRBJ1-5; possibly TRBD1 for D (5 bases). Germline V gene data show CDR1 as MNHEY and CDR2 as SVGAGI. This CDR3 has 15 residues. V was shortened by 5 bases and J by 2 bases, with 13 bases between the two germline ends. The DNA for the CDR3 is TGTGCCAGCAGTCCGACCCCGGGGGGCAATCAGCCCCAGCATTTT. Translating gives CASSPTPGGNQPQHF.

The chain combines TRBV6-5 with TRBJ1-6; 10 bases map to TRBD1. V lost 4 bases to trimming and J lost 12 bases; unmatched junction nucleotides: 9. This CDR3 spans 15 amino acids. The germline gives CDR1 MNHEY, CDR2 SVGAGI. CDR3 residues: CASSSRQGALKPLHF. CDR3 nucleotide sequence: TGTGCCAGCAGTTCGAGACAGGGGGCCCTAAAACCCCTCCACTTT.

V gene TRBV7-2 combines with J gene TRBJ2-3, with 7 positions matching TRBD2. The CDR3 runs to 15 residues. The germline V gene encodes CDR1 SGHTA and CDR2 FQGNSA. With V trimmed by 4 bases and J by 4 bases, 8 bases remained unmatched. CDR3 DNA sequence: TGTGCCAGCAGCTCCTCCGGGGGGAAGGCAGATACGCAGTATTTT. This encodes CASSSSGGKADTQYF.

V is TRBV11-3 and J is TRBJ1-6; 10 nucleotides match TRBD1. J lost 7 bases, V lost 6 bases, and 6 bases had no gene match. Germline loops: CDR1 SGHNT, CDR2 YENEEA. The CDR3 length is 15 residues. CDR3 protein: CASRGQGISNSPLHF. The CDR3 bases are TGTGCCAGCAGGGGACAGGGGATCTCCAATTCACCCCTCCACTTT. The variable domain in full, completed from reference TRBV11-3 and TRBJ1-6, reads EAGVVQSPRYKIIEKKQPVAFWCNPISGHNTLYWYLQNLGQGPELLIRYENEEAVDDSQLPKDRFSAERLKGVDSTLKIQPAELGDSAVYLCASRGQGISNSPLHFGNGTRLTVT.

CDR3 protein: CASSFQTGLDEQYF. The CDR3, as DNA: TGTGCCAGCAGCTTCCAGACAGGGTTGGACGAGCAGTACTTC. V gene TRBV5-6 combines with J gene TRBJ2-7; 7 bases are a match to TRBD1. Germline loops: CDR1 SGHDT, CDR2 YYEEEE. The junction had 7 bases not matched to a gene; V was cut back by 2 bases and J by 5 bases. The CDR3 is made up of 14 amino acids.

The chain links TRBV7-8 to TRBJ1-3, with 7 bases lining up with TRBD1. From germline, CDR1 is SGHVS and CDR2 FQNEAQ. Losses at the gene ends were 10 bases for V and 0 bases for J; bases not matched to a gene: 9. CDR3 length: 15 amino acids. The CDR3 sequence: CATLTGASSGNTIYF. CDR3 bases: TGTGCCACCCTTACAGGGGCGAGCTCTGGAAACACCATATATTTT.

The CDR3 DNA follows: TGTGCCAGCAGCCCCCGTAGCGGGAGGGGCACTCCGGATGAGCAGTTCTTC. Translated, it gives CASSPRSGRGTPDEQFF. This rearrangement joins TRBV7-2 to TRBJ2-1, with 11 bases aligning to TRBD2. The V gene's germline CDR1 is SGHTA and CDR2 FQGNSA. The CDR3 consists of 17 residues. Trimming took 5 bases from V and 8 from J; bases not matched to a gene: 14.

The V and J genes are TRBV2 and TRBJ2-7, with TRBD1 matching over 10 bases. V was pared by 9 bases and J by 0 bases, with 5 bases of the junction left unmatched. The germline V gene has CDR1 SNHLY and CDR2 FYNNEI. The CDR3 sequence is 14 residues long. CDR3 in amino acids: CASDRGPTSYEQYF. The CDR3 nucleotides read TGTGCCAGTGACAGGGGGCCGACCTCCTACGAGCAGTACTTC.

In nucleotides, the CDR3 is TGTGCCAGCAGCCCCGGTGGGGCCCACGAGCAGTACTTC. Protein sequence: CASSPGGAHEQYF. V and J are TRBV11-2 and TRBJ2-7, with a possible D match to TRBD1 (5 bases). Trimming removed 5 bases at V and 5 bases at J, with 13 bases between. The CDR3 runs 13 residues. The germline V gene has CDR1 SGHAT and CDR2 FQNNGV.

The rearrangement links TRBV27 to TRBJ2-3; 10 nucleotides line up with TRBD2. V gave up 6 bases and J gave up 2 bases; unmatched junction bases: 5. Per germline, CDR1 MNHEY and CDR2 SMNVEV (reference sequence). There are 15 residues in the CDR3. Written as DNA, the CDR3 is TGTGCCAGCAGACAGCGGGGGGGGGACACAGATACGCAGTATTTT. Amino acid sequence: CASRQRGGDTDTQYF.

The chain uses TRBV9 and TRBJ2-2; the D gene is possibly TRBD2 (7 bases). Germline V gene lookup returns CDR1 SGDLS and CDR2 YYNGEE. The CDR3 has 17 amino acids. V was pared by 4 bases and J by 2 bases, with 18 bases between. In DNA form, the CDR3 reads TGTGCCAGCAGCTCCGATTCTAGGGGGGGAAACACCGGGGAGCTGTTTTTT. Encoded protein: CASSSDSRGGNTGELFF.

This chain uses TRBV14 with TRBJ1-5; no definite D call. The CDR3 consists of 13 residues. The germline gives CDR1 SGHDN, CDR2 FVKESK. Trimming cost V 1 base and J 4 bases, with 5 bases left between them. The CDR3 DNA reads as TGTGCCAGCAGCCAAGCGGGGAATCAGCCCCAGCATTTT. It codes for CASSQAGNQPQHF.

The CDR3 sequence: CASSVDGVNQPQHF. The CDR3 DNA reads TGTGCCAGCAGCGTAGACGGGGTCAATCAGCCCCAGCATTTT. The gene calls are TRBV9 and TRBJ1-5; D gene ambiguous. From germline, CDR1 is SGDLS and CDR2 YYNGEE. Trimming removed 0 bases at V and 3 bases at J, with 7 bases between. The CDR3 extends over 14 amino acids. The whole variable domain, filled in from reference TRBV9 and TRBJ1-5, reads DSGVTQTPKHLITATGQRVTLRCSPRSGDLSVYWYQQSLDQGLQFLIQYYNGEERAKGNILERFSAQQFPDLHSELNLSSLELGDSALYFCASSVDGVNQPQHFGDGTRLSIL.